What follows describes a single TCR beta chain. This clonotype was seen a handful of times. The antigen it recognizes is unknown. One base away there is no much larger clone; base qualities are not given. V and J are truncated by 0 bases and 0 bases respectively, leaving an intervening sequence of 8 bases. Reading the germline V gene (reference sequence) gives CDR1 LGHDT and CDR2 YNNKEL. Counted from cysteine to phenylalanine, this CDR3 has 15 amino acids. Only CDR3 DNA is held: 45 bases, read in frame from base 1. Data came from an Illumina NovaSeq 6000. TCRalpha and TCRbeta cDNA libraries were built by 5'RACE with constant-segment primers, adding sample barcodes and unique molecular identifiers. RNA was extracted from every sample with Trizol reagent. The libraries were amplified in two PCR steps, and the second step added a second sample barcode and Illumina TruSeq adapters. Sequencing of libraries was performed on an Illumina NovaSeq with 2 x 150 bp paired-end reads. In the paper's pipeline: With migec v1.2.7, reads were demultiplexed and then collapsed into UMI-guided consensus sequences. Using mixcr v2.1.11, UMI consensuses were aligned to TRA and TRB V and J templates and then assembled into clonotypes. Clonotypes were classified as expanded or contracted when called significant by both edgeR and NoisET, with noise models trained on biological replicates. For edgeR calls, a false discovery rate-adjusted p below 0.01 and a log2 fold-change threshold of 1 were applied. As an exploratory analysis of dynamics, PCA with hierarchical clustering was applied to max-normalized trajectories of the 1000 most abundant clonotypes. Separately sequenced CD4+ and CD8+ repertoires were used to assign a CD4 or CD8 phenotype to each responding clone. Using fastp at Q25 and MiXCR, TCRdb reprocessed the public reads and kept productive beta chains. Duplicate CDR3 protein sequences are folded into a single record with the most common DNA and genes. TCRdb, not the original authors, processed these V and J calls. The sample table holds hundreds of thousands of distinct CDR3 sequences, of which 20% were seen once. Roughly 8% of the sample is in the top ten clones.

The sample is drawn from a study of T-cell memory formation after mild COVID-19 (dated by TCRdb to the early 2020s). Context from the whole study: TCR sequence clusters from the two donors were largely donor specific. The cohort comprised two young, previously healthy adult volunteers, one female and one male. Longitudinal TCRalpha and TCRbeta repertoire sequencing tracked T-cell clones expanding and contracting after mild COVID-19 in two donors. The research as a whole found: Some responding clones were detected in pre-infection memory, suggesting pre-existing cross-reactive memory T cells joined the SARS-CoV-2 response. Only two mild cases were covered in the study, and larger cohorts including severe cases with pre-infection samples were considered necessary. Clones that contracted from day 15 to 85 showed balanced CD4/CD8 phenotypes, whereas a second wave of clones that expanded from day 15 to 37 leaned towards CD4+. SARS-CoV-2 specificity of the second-wave clones peaking on day 37 was not confirmed. Contracting CD4+ clones were found mainly in CM and EM memory subsets, while CD8+ clones were enriched in EMRA.

Ficoll-Paque density gradient centrifugation was the method used to isolate PBMCs. The sequence was obtained from an adult woman who had mild COVID-19 (a few samples of this study predate the infection). The sample titles of this study are shuffled in the database, so cell type and time point are left out; the donor was told from shared clones. Recombination connected TRBV3-1 to TRBJ2-5, with no D gene named confidently. Input material: PBMCs or a T cell subset sorted from them (not recorded which). The CDR3 region reads CASSQELRDQETQYF. The nucleotides are TGTGCCAGCAGCCAAGAGTTACGGGACCAAGAGACCCAGTACTTC.